Listed here are 20 T cell receptor beta chains from one sample, sequenced in a study of T cells in women clearing cervical HPV infection. TCRdb keeps only in-frame clones here, not all; method: immunoSEQ multiplex PCR. Recorded for this sample: fewer than 30,000 clones. Sequencing was performed on blood buffy coat. These TCRs come from a woman between 18 and 70 years old with a cervical HPV16 infection that either progressed to CIN3+ or cleared (not recorded which).

For this clone: With the read ending 3 residues before the CDR3 end, the germline J gene is used to fill in that end. The V call is TRBV19, the J call TRBJ1-1, with 7 bases matching TRBD1. With V trimmed by 3 bases and J by 3 bases, 7 bases remained unmatched. The CDR3 contains 15 residues. Germline V gives CDR1 LNHDA, CDR2 SQIVND (reference sequence). The CDR3 DNA, read in part, is TGTGCCAGTAGTATTCAGCCCAGGGGGGACACTGAA. Translating it yields CASSIQPRGDTE. The full CDR3 is CASSIQPRGDTEAFF.

Points on this clone: The read ends 3 residues shy of where the CDR3 ends; the end is completed using the germline J gene. The chain carries TRBV6-8 and TRBJ1-3; 7 positions match TRBD1. CDR1 and CDR2 from the germline V gene are MNHGY and SAAAGT. V dropped 7 bases and J dropped 4; count of bases not matched to a gene: 13. This CDR3 spans 16 amino acids. The CDR3 spells CASILAIQGKGNTIYF. The sequenced CDR3 bases are TGTGCCAGCATATTGGCGATACAGGGGAAGGGAAACACC.

In regard to this clone: From the germline J gene comes the end of the CDR3, since the read stops 3 residues before it. The V call is TRBV20-1, the J call TRBJ2-5; no firm D call. With 4 bases removed from V and 5 bases from J, the gap between germline ends came to 8 bases. CDR1 and CDR2 (germline): DFQATT, SNEGSKA (reference sequence). The CDR3 length is 11 residues. CDR3 bases read: TGCAGTGCTACCCTCGGGGAGACC. It codes for CSATLGET. The CDR3 in its entirety is CSATLGETQYF.

Worth noting for this clone: The read falls 3 residues short of the CDR3 end, and the missing part is taken from the germline J gene. This chain uses TRBV2 with TRBJ2-7; possibly TRBD1 for D (6 bases). CDR3 length: 16 residues. Germline CDR1 and CDR2: SNHLY and FYNNEI. Between the trimmed V and J ends, which lost 10 bases and 2 bases, there was a span of 24 bases. CDR3 protein: CAISNRVKTHTYEQYF. CDR3 DNA (partial): TGTGCCATCTCAAACAGGGTCAAGACTCATACCTACGAG.

On this clone: Read coverage stops 3 residues before the CDR3 terminus; the germline J gene supplies the remainder. The gene calls are TRBV20-1 and TRBJ1-5, with 9 bases that match TRBD1. Looked up from germline, CDR1 is DFQATT and CDR2 is SNEGSKA (reference sequence). The CDR3 is 14 residues long. Trimming took 5 bases from V and 2 from J; bases not matched to a gene: 4. The CDR3 DNA, read in part, is TGCAGTGCTCGGAGGACAGGGGGCAATCAGCCC. It is translated as CSARRTGGNQP. The entire CDR3 is CSARRTGGNQPQHF.

CDR3 sequence: CASSPWGQGNQPQHF. The part of the CDR3 DNA that was read is TGCGCCAGCAGCCCATGGGGACAGGGGAATCAGCCC. The chain joins TRBV4-1 to TRBJ1-5, with TRBD1 identical over 10 bases. Read coverage stops 3 residues before the CDR3 terminus; the germline J gene supplies the remainder. The CDR3 has 15 amino acids. After removal of 4 bases from V and 4 bases from J, the junction contained 4 bases not matched to a gene. The germline V gene encodes CDR1 MGHRA and CDR2 YSYEKL.

This chain's CDR3 is CASSDRVQYEQYF. CDR3 DNA (partial): TGTGCCAGCAGTGACAGGGTTCAATACGAG. The chain uses TRBV2 and TRBJ2-7, with D possibly TRBD1 on 5 matching bases. The read terminates 3 residues before the CDR3 end, so the remaining end is supplied by the germline J gene. Between the trimmed V and J ends, which lost 3 bases and 4 bases, there was a span of 10 bases. The CDR3 is made up of 13 amino acids. Germline CDR1 is SNHLY and CDR2 is FYNNEI.

Concerning this clone: The read is 3 residues too short to cover the CDR3 end, so that end is filled in from the germline J gene. The V and J genes are TRBV9 and TRBJ2-3; 14 bases line up with TRBD2. V lost 4 bases to trimming and J lost 5 bases; unmatched junction nucleotides: 6. Germline lookup yields CDR1 SGDLS and CDR2 YYNGEE. This CDR3 has 16 amino acids. The sequenced part of the CDR3 DNA is TGTGCCAGCAGCTCCAGCGGACTAGCGGGGGGAGATACG. Translated: CASSSSGLAGGDT. In full, the CDR3 is CASSSSGLAGGDTQYF.

As for this clone: The read falls 3 residues short of the CDR3 end, and the missing part is taken from the germline J gene. J is TRBJ2-2 and V is TRBV7-2; D is undetermined. V was cut by 1 base and J by 4 bases, with 7 bases left in between. The CDR3 totals 14 residues. CDR1 and CDR2 from the germline V gene are SGHTA and FQGNSA. The chain's CDR3 is CASSLDSSTGELFF. The covered CDR3 bases are TGTGCCAGCAGCTTAGACAGTTCCACCGGGGAG.

As for this clone: The CDR3 end lies 3 residues beyond the end of the read and is filled in from the germline J gene. The same CDR3 can be traced to other DNA sequences in this sample. The chain carries TRBV18 and TRBJ1-3; D is possibly TRBD1 (5 bases). Trimming left V 2 bases short and J 0 bases short, with 14 bases between. CDR3 length: 17 amino acids. Germline-derived CDR1 and CDR2 are KGHSH and LQKENI. The CDR3 sequence: CASSPSPQGLSGNTIYF. Partial CDR3 DNA: TGTGCCAGCTCACCATCCCCTCAGGGCCTCTCTGGAAACACC. Full variable domain (missing parts from reference TRBV18 and TRBJ1-3): NAGVMQNPRHLVRRRGQEARLRCSPMKGHSHVYWYRQLPEEGLKFMVYLQKENIIDESGMPKERFSAEFPKEGPSILRIQQVVRGDSAAYFCASSPSPQGLSGNTIYFGEGSWLTVV.

Concerning this clone itself: Read sequence stops 3 residues before the CDR3 end, and the germline J gene provides the missing end. The V call is TRBV5-4, the J call TRBJ2-5; TRBD1 might be the D (5 bases). This CDR3 region has 13 residues. Germline V CDR1 and CDR2: SGHNT, YYREEE (reference sequence). Trimming left V 1 base short and J 4 bases short, with 8 bases between. The chain's CDR3 is CASSLYRGETQYF. CDR3 DNA, as far as it was read: TGTGCCAGCAGCTTGTATAGGGGAGAGACC.

Notes on this clone: Coverage ceases 3 residues before the CDR3 finishes, and the germline J gene fills in the end. This chain uses TRBV7-9 with TRBJ2-5; no definite D call. The CDR3 runs to 14 residues. CDR1 SEHNR and CDR2 FQNEAQ come from the germline V gene (reference sequence). Between the trimmed V and J ends, which lost 3 bases and 3 bases, there was a span of 11 bases. CDR3 bases read: TGTGCCAGCAGCTTCCCCCCCAGTAAAGAGACC. It encodes CASSFPPSKET. The complete CDR3 sequence is CASSFPPSKETQYF.

Details on this clone: With the read ending 3 residues before the CDR3 end, the germline J gene is used to fill in that end. The chain employs TRBV5-5 and TRBJ1-1, with 11 bases matching TRBD1. The CDR3 has 15 residues. V was clipped by 3 bases and J by 1 base; unmatched bases: 2. The germline V gene has CDR1 SGHKS and CDR2 YYEKEE (reference sequence). CDR3 DNA (partial): TGTGCCAGCAGCTGGGACAGGGGGAAGAACACTGAA. As protein: CASSWDRGKNTE. The CDR3 in full is CASSWDRGKNTEAFF. Drawing the rest from reference TRBV5-5 and TRBJ1-1, the complete variable domain is DAGVTQSPTHLIKTRGQQVTLRCSPISGHKSVSWYQQVLGQGPQFIFQYYEKEERGRGNFPDRFSARQFPNYSSELNVNALLLGDSALYLCASSWDRGKNTEAFFGQGTRLTVV.

To note about this clone: The read gets to within 3 residues of the CDR3 end, and the germline J gene fills in the rest. J is TRBJ2-3 and V is TRBV7-3; D ambiguous. The CDR3 consists of 13 residues. The V gene's germline CDR1 is SGHTA and CDR2 FQGTGA. V lost 2 bases to trimming and J lost 3 bases, with 6 bases between them. This chain's CDR3 is CASSLVRTDTQYF. The CDR3 DNA, read in part, is TGTGCCAGCAGCTTAGTCAGGACAGATACG.

Worth noting for this clone: Coverage ceases 3 residues before the CDR3 finishes, and the germline J gene fills in the end. The chain employs TRBV7-8 and TRBJ1-1; TRBD1 matches 9 bases. The CDR3 has 16 residues. The germline gives CDR1 SGHVS, CDR2 FQNEAQ. Trimming at V came to 4 bases and at J to 1 base, leaving 7 bases not matched to a gene. CDR3: CASSSVPGQGNTEAFF. The covered CDR3 bases are TGTGCCAGCAGCTCAGTCCCGGGACAGGGGAACACTGAA.

Worth noting for this clone: The missing CDR3 end, 3 residues past where the read stops, is filled in from the germline J gene. The gene calls are TRBV7-2 and TRBJ1-2, with D possibly TRBD1 on 5 matching bases. Germline V gives CDR1 SGHTA, CDR2 FQGNSA. The CDR3 covers 15 residues. The CDR3 reads CASSLWASGAYDYTF. The covered CDR3 bases are TGTGCCAGCAGCTTATGGGCTAGCGGGGCCTACGAC.

Regarding this clone: The CDR3 end is not reached by the read, which stops 3 residues before it; the germline J gene fills it in. This chain connects TRBV7-8 to TRBJ1-4; 9 bases line up with TRBD1. Germline lookup yields CDR1 SGHVS and CDR2 FQNEAQ. CDR3 length: 15 amino acids. The V and J ends lost 3 bases and 4 bases, in that order; junction bases with no gene match: 3. The sequenced CDR3 bases are TGTGCCAGCAGCTTGGGACAGGGTTATAATGAAAAA. Protein product: CASSLGQGYNEK. The full-length CDR3 reads as CASSLGQGYNEKLFF.

The sequenced CDR3 bases are TGCAGTGCTTCTCTAGCGGGGGGAGACACCACAGATACG. This translates into CSASLAGGDTTDT. The whole CDR3 is CSASLAGGDTTDTQYF. The chain recombines TRBV20-1 with TRBJ2-3; 11 bases fit TRBD2. The observed sequence ends 3 residues before the CDR3 terminus, with the missing tail filled in from the germline J gene. The CDR3 length is 16 residues. The V gene's germline CDR1 is DFQATT and CDR2 SNEGSKA (reference sequence). V shed 5 bases, J shed 2 bases, and the junction held 9 bases outside the gene matches.

Concerning this clone itself: The read comes to an end 3 residues before the CDR3 does, leaving the germline J gene to fill in the end. This rearrangement joins TRBV7-8 to TRBJ2-7; 9 positions match TRBD2. CDR3 size: 15 residues. With V trimmed by 3 bases and J by 3 bases, 6 bases remained unmatched. The germline V gene encodes CDR1 SGHVS and CDR2 FQNEAQ. The CDR3 loop is CASSFSSGELYEQYF. CDR3 DNA, as far as it was read: TGTGCCAGCAGCTTTTCTAGCGGGGAACTCTACGAG.

About this clone itself: The read comes to an end 3 residues before the CDR3 does, leaving the germline J gene to fill in the end. The J gene is TRBJ2-1, the V gene TRBV11-3, with D unresolved. CDR3 length: 13 residues. The germline CDR1 and CDR2 sequences are SGHNT and YENEEA. V lost 1 base, J lost 5 bases, and 6 bases lay in between. CDR3 residues: CASSLVPDNEQFF. The covered CDR3 bases are TGTGCCAGCAGCTTAGTTCCAGACAATGAG.